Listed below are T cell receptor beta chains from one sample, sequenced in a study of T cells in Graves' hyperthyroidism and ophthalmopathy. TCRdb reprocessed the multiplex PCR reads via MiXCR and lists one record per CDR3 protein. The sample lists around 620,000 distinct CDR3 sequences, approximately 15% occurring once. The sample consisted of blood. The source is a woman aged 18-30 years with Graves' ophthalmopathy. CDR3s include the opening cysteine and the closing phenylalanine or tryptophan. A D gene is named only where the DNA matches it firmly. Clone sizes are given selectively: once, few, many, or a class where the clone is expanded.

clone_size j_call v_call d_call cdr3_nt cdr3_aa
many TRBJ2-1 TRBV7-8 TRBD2 TGTGCCAGCAGCTTAAAGGGGGGGATAGCGGGAGAGAATGAGCAGTTCTTC CASSLKGGIAGENEQFF
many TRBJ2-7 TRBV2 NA TGTGCCAGCAGTGAACCGACCAGGTTATCCTACGAGCAGTACTTC CASSEPTRLSYEQYF
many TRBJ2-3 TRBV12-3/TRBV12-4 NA TGTGCCAGCAGTTTAGACGGCCTAGGCACAGATACGCAGTATTTT CASSLDGLGTDTQYF
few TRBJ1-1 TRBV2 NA TGTGCCAGCAGTGAAGCCCACTTAGGGTGGACTGAAGCTTTCTTT CASSEAHLGWTEAFF
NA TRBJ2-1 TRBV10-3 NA TGTGCCATCAATACGGGAGTTATCGACAATGAGCAGTTCTTC CAINTGVIDNEQFF
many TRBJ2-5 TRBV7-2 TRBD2 TGTGCCAGCAGCTTAGCGGGGACTAGCGGGAGGGAGACCCAGTACTTC CASSLAGTSGRETQYF
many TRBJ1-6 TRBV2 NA TGTGCCAGCAGTGAGTGGGGGACGGACAATTCACCCCTCCACTTT CASSEWGTDNSPLHF
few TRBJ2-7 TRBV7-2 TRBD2 TGTGCCAGCAGCTTGGACCTGACTAGCGGGCTTACCTACGAGCAGTACTTC CASSLDLTSGLTYEQYF
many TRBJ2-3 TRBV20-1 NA TGCAGTGCTCCCCTTCTAGACACAGATACGCAGTATTTT CSAPLLDTDTQYF
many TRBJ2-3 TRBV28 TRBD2 TGTGCCAGCAGTTTATTGACTAGCTCCAGCACAGATACGCAGTATTTT CASSLLTSSSTDTQYF